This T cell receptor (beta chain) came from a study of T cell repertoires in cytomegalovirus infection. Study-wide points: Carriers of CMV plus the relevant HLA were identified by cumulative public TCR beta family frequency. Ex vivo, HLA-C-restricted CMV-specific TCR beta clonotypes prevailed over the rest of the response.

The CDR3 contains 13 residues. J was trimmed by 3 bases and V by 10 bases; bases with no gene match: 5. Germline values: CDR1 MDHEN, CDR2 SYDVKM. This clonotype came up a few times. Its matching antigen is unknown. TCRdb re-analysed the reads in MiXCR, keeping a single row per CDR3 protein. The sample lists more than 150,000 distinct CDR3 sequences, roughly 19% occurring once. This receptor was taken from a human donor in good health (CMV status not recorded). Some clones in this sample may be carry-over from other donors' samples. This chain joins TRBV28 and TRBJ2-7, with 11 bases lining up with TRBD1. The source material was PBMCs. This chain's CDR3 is CATRTGGLYEQYF. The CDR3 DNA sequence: TGTGCCACCCGGACAGGGGGCCTCTACGAGCAGTACTTC.